This is a list of T cell receptor beta chains from one sample in a study of T cell responses to AZD1222 COVID-19 vaccine. Sequencing was performed with immunoSEQ multiplex PCR; in TCRdb, only in-frame clones are kept and a portion is missing. The sample comprises about 150,000 clones, approximately 92% of which are singletons, and around 1.5% rests with the top ten. The sample in question was peripheral blood, obtained on day 0 of AZD1222 vaccination. All receptors come from an adult in good health. Both conserved end residues are part of each CDR3. D genes are given only for firm matches. Size values are once, few and many counts, or a class for expanded clones, and some rows have none.

CDR3nt,CDR3aa,j_gene,d_gene,abundance,v_gene
TGTGCCAGCAGCGGGGGACAGGGGCCCAACTATGGCTACACCTTC,CASSGGQGPNYGYTF,TRBJ1-2,TRBD1,.,TRBV6-5
TGTGCCAGCCGCGGACAGGGCTCTGGAAACACCATATATTTT,CASRGQGSGNTIYF,TRBJ1-3,TRBD1,.,TRBV2
TGTGCCAGCAGCCGCGACAGGAACACTGAAGCTTTCTTT,CASSRDRNTEAFF,TRBJ1-1,.,.,TRBV11-2
TGTGCCAGCAGCCGCGGCCCGACTTACGAGCAGTACTTC,CASSRGPTYEQYF,TRBJ2-7,.,.,TRBV6-5
TGTGCCACCAGCAGAGATCCCCCGAAGCCCGCAGAGCCGTACGAGCAGTACTTC,CATSRDPPKPAEPYEQYF,TRBJ2-7,.,.,TRBV15
TGTGCCAGCAGCTTGGGCCTAGCGGGGGGTGGTAATGAGCAGTTCTTC,CASSLGLAGGGNEQFF,TRBJ2-1,TRBD2,.,TRBV11-2
TGTGCCTGGAGGAGACAGAACTCCCCCGGGGAGCTGTTTTTT,CAWRRQNSPGELFF,TRBJ2-2,.,.,TRBV30
TGTGCCACCAGCAGAGATCTCGACTTGAGCACAGATACGCAGTATTTT,CATSRDLDLSTDTQYF,TRBJ2-3,.,.,TRBV15
TGTGCCAGCAGCCAAGACAGGAGCTCCTATAATTCACCCCTCCACTTT,CASSQDRSSYNSPLHF,TRBJ1-6,.,.,TRBV4-2
TGTGCCAGCAGTTACGTGGGGGATAGAGGTATCTCCTACAATGAGCAGTTCTTC,CASSYVGDRGISYNEQFF,TRBJ2-1,.,.,TRBV6-2/TRBV6-3
TGTGCCAGCAGTGAACCGGGACTACTAGCCAAAAACATTCAGTACTTC,CASSEPGLLAKNIQYF,TRBJ2-4,TRBD2,.,TRBV2
TGTGCCAGCATCAGAACCGGGACAGGGTCATACGAGCAGTACTTC,CASIRTGTGSYEQYF,TRBJ2-7,TRBD1,.,TRBV27
TGTGCCAGCAGCCAAGATCGGGGACAGGGTAATTCACCCCTCCACTTT,CASSQDRGQGNSPLHF,TRBJ1-6,TRBD1,once,TRBV4-2
TGCAGTGCTGGACCCTATGGCTACACCTTC,CSAGPYGYTF,TRBJ1-2,.,.,TRBV20-1
TGTGCCAGCAGCTCGATGCTGGGACAGGGACCCAGCAACACCATATATTTT,CASSSMLGQGPSNTIYF,TRBJ1-3,TRBD1,.,TRBV7-8
TGTGCCAGCTCACCGCACAACAGGGGGCAAGGGGACTACGAGCAGTACTTC,CASSPHNRGQGDYEQYF,TRBJ2-7,TRBD1,once,TRBV18
TGCGCCAGCAGCTACCCGATAAACAATGAGCAGTTCTTC,CASSYPINNEQFF,TRBJ2-1,.,.,TRBV5-1
TGCAGTGCTAGTGCTGGACAGGGGTGGAGCTATGGCTACACCTTC,CSASAGQGWSYGYTF,TRBJ1-2,TRBD1,.,TRBV20-1
TGTGCCAGCAGCCACCGGGCCCGGGATGGCTACACCTTC,CASSHRARDGYTF,TRBJ1-2,.,.,TRBV3-1/TRBV3-2
TGTGCCACCAGTGACCATAACTGGAATGAGCAGTTCTTC,CATSDHNWNEQFF,TRBJ2-1,.,.,TRBV24-1
TGTGCCAGCAGTTCGACAGTCCCCCAAGCTTTCTTT,CASSSTVPQAFF,TRBJ1-1,.,.,TRBV6-2/TRBV6-3
TGCGCCAGCAGCCAAGAAGGACTAGCGGGACCCCAAGGTACGCAGTATTTT,CASSQEGLAGPQGTQYF,TRBJ2-3,TRBD2,.,TRBV4-1
TGTGCCAGCAGTTACTCCTCTCAGCTCCCCCTGTACTTC,CASSYSSQLPLYF,TRBJ2-4,.,.,TRBV6-5
TGTGCCAGTAGTATAGGGAGGGAAAGGGCCTACGGCTACACCTTC,CASSIGRERAYGYTF,TRBJ1-2,.,few,TRBV19
TGTGCCAGCTCACCAATCCGACAGATTGGCTCGAGCTCCTACGAGCAGTACTTC,CASSPIRQIGSSSYEQYF,TRBJ2-7,.,.,TRBV18
TGTGCCTGGAGTTCCAACAGGGGAAGATCACCCCTCCACTTT,CAWSSNRGRSPLHF,TRBJ1-6,TRBD1,.,TRBV30
TGCGCCAGCAGCCAAGGGGTATGGGGGATGGAGACCCAGTACTTC,CASSQGVWGMETQYF,TRBJ2-5,.,.,TRBV4-1
TGCGCCAGCAGCTGGACAGGGAACAGCAATCAGCCCCAGCATTTT,CASSWTGNSNQPQHF,TRBJ1-5,TRBD1,.,TRBV5-1
TGTGCCAGCAGTTCCAGACGGTTCACTGAAGCTTTCTTT,CASSSRRFTEAFF,TRBJ1-1,.,.,TRBV12-3/TRBV12-4
TGTGCCAGCAGTTTCATCCACAGGGATATGGATGGCTACACCTTC,CASSFIHRDMDGYTF,TRBJ1-2,.,.,TRBV6-6
TGCGCCAGCAGCGCGGGGGACGTGAACACTGAAGCTTTCTTT,CASSAGDVNTEAFF,TRBJ1-1,.,.,TRBV5-1
TGTGCCAGCAGCCCCGGGTACGAGCAGTACTTC,CASSPGYEQYF,TRBJ2-7,.,.,TRBV7-8
TGTGCCAGCTCACCTAGGGGAAACACTGAAGCTTTCTTT,CASSPRGNTEAFF,TRBJ1-1,.,.,TRBV18
TGTGCCAGCAGCTTGCCCCTTCTGGCGGGAGCCCCGGGTGAGCAGTTCTTC,CASSLPLLAGAPGEQFF,TRBJ2-1,TRBD2,.,TRBV7-8
TGTGCCAGCAGCCCGACGGGACAGGGGAACACTGAAGCTTTCTTT,CASSPTGQGNTEAFF,TRBJ1-1,TRBD1,.,TRBV3-1/TRBV3-2
TGTGCCACCAGTGACGGGAACTCCTACGAGCAGTACTTC,CATSDGNSYEQYF,TRBJ2-7,.,.,TRBV24-1
TGTGCCAGCAGCTCACTAGCGGGGACTGGGCCCGGGGAGCTGTTTTTT,CASSSLAGTGPGELFF,TRBJ2-2,TRBD2,.,TRBV7-2
TGTGCCAGCAGCTTCGGGCAGCCTTCCTACGAGCAGTACTTC,CASSFGQPSYEQYF,TRBJ2-7,.,.,TRBV7-9
TGTGCCAGCAGCGTCGACAGTTTGGGGTCACCCCTCCACTTT,CASSVDSLGSPLHF,TRBJ1-6,.,.,TRBV9
TGTGCCAGCATTTACACCGGTAGCGGGGAGCTGTTTTTT,CASIYTGSGELFF,TRBJ2-2,.,.,TRBV6-5
TGTGCCAGCAGCCGGGACATCAAATACGAGCAGTACTTC,CASSRDIKYEQYF,TRBJ2-7,.,.,TRBV5-4
TGTGCCAGCAGTTACCCGCGCAGGGGCCCCTACGAGCAGTACTTC,CASSYPRRGPYEQYF,TRBJ2-7,.,once,TRBV6-2/TRBV6-3
TGTGCCAGCGGAAGGACATACTCCTACGAGCAGTACTTC,CASGRTYSYEQYF,TRBJ2-7,.,few,TRBV27
TGTGCCAGCAGTCAACAGGGGCCCTCCTATAATTCACCCCTCCACTTT,CASSQQGPSYNSPLHF,TRBJ1-6,TRBD1,.,TRBV7-2
TGTGCCAGCAGTTTGTACCTTCGGTCACCCCTCCACTTT,CASSLYLRSPLHF,TRBJ1-6,.,.,TRBV12-3/TRBV12-4
TGCGCCAGCAGCCAGACAGGGCTCAACGAGCAGTACTTC,CASSQTGLNEQYF,TRBJ2-7,TRBD1,.,TRBV4-1
TGTGCCGGGGACGGGTCCTACGAGCAGTACTTC,CAGDGSYEQYF,TRBJ2-7,.,.,TRBV30
TGTGCCAGCAGCCTGGGACACTACAATGAGCAGTTCTTC,CASSLGHYNEQFF,TRBJ2-1,.,.,TRBV7-3
TGTGCCAGCAGTCCACGCCAGGGGGTATACACCGGGGAGCTGTTTTTT,CASSPRQGVYTGELFF,TRBJ2-2,TRBD1,.,TRBV5-6